Each of the 32 T cell receptor beta chains below was sequenced from the same sample in a study of blood T cell repertoires in COVID-19. The protocol was immunoSEQ multiplex PCR, while the TCRdb copy is restricted to in-frame clones and leaves out a portion. Of approximately 300,000 clones listed, roughly 90% were seen once; the top ten hold about 18%. Sequenced material: PBMCs or T cells enriched from blood (not recorded which). These receptor sequences come from a woman in her twenties or thirties who had recovered from COVID-19.

The chain uses TRBV28 and TRBJ1-6; no clear D. This CDR3 has 11 residues. Trimming took 7 bases from V and 13 from J, leaving 11 bases between them. CDR1 and CDR2 from the germline V gene are MDHEN and SYDVKM. In DNA form, the CDR3 reads TGTGCCAGCACCTCAACCGGTCCCCTCCACTTT. Translation gives CASTSTGPLHF.

This clone was seen just once. V usage is TRBV29-1 and J usage is TRBJ2-7; tentative D call: TRBD1 (6 bases). The V end was cut by 7 bases, the J end by 0 bases, with 16 bases between. Per germline, CDR1 SQVTM and CDR2 ANQGSEA. The CDR3 runs to 14 residues. The CDR3 DNA reads TGCAGCGCCACGTCCTGGACAGTCTCCTACGAGCAGTACTTC. Translated: CSATSWTVSYEQYF.

V gene TRBV29-1 combines with J gene TRBJ2-3; 11 bases agree with TRBD2. CDR3 size: 15 residues. The junction had 6 bases not matched to a gene; V was cut back by 3 bases and J by 4 bases. CDR1 is SQVTM, CDR2 ANQGSEA, per germline. The CDR3 bases are TGCAGCGTTGAGCTAGCGGGGGGCGAGTCAGATACGCAGTATTTT. It specifies CSVELAGGESDTQYF.

This clone was seen once. V gene TRBV28 combines with J gene TRBJ1-5, with TRBD1 identical over 7 bases. The V gene's germline CDR1 is MDHEN and CDR2 SYDVKM. The CDR3 sequence is 15 residues long. V gave up 6 bases and J gave up 4 bases; unmatched junction bases: 9. The CDR3 DNA follows: TGTGCCAGCAGCCGCCGGGCAGGGGGAAATCAGCCCCAGCATTTT. Protein sequence: CASSRRAGGNQPQHF. Looking up the rest from reference TRBV28 and TRBJ1-5 gives the full variable domain: DVKVTQSSRYLVKRTGEKVFLECVQDMDHENMFWYRQDPGLGLRLIYFSYDVKMKEKGDIPEGYSVSREKKERFSLILESASTNQTSMYLCASSRRAGGNQPQHFGDGTRLSIL.

The J gene is TRBJ2-1, the V gene TRBV5-1; 10 positions agree with TRBD2. The CDR3 is 17 amino acids. CDR1 and CDR2 (germline): SGHRS, YFSETQ. V trimming: 4 bases; J trimming: 7 bases; junction bases outside the gene matches: 14. CDR3 nucleotides: TGCGCCAGCAGCCCGGGCGTGCTAGCGGGAGTTATGAATGAGCAGTTCTTC. It translates to CASSPGVLAGVMNEQFF.

In its sample, this clone was seen a few times. This chain links TRBV27 with TRBJ1-1; D might be TRBD1 (6 bases). The CDR3 is 11 amino acids. Germline values: CDR1 MNHEY, CDR2 SMNVEV (reference sequence). V was shortened by 11 bases and J by 5 bases, with 12 bases between the two germline ends. The CDR3, as DNA: TGTGCCGCATTTAGGGGGACTGAAGCTTTCTTT. It is translated as CAAFRGTEAFF.

This clone occurred once. The V call is TRBV7-3, the J call TRBJ2-1; 13 bases are shared with TRBD2. The length of the CDR3 is 17 residues. Germline lookup yields CDR1 SGHTA and CDR2 FQGTGA. The J segment lost 3 bases and the V segment lost 5 bases, leaving 7 bases of the junction unmatched. CDR3 in amino acids: CASSPRTSGSRYNEQFF. The CDR3 DNA reads as TGTGCCAGCAGCCCCCGGACTAGCGGGAGTCGCTACAATGAGCAGTTCTTC.

The chain combines TRBV19 with TRBJ2-2, with D perhaps matching TRBD1 (5 bases). The germline CDR1 and CDR2 sequences are LNHDA and SQIVND (reference sequence). Trimming stripped 5 bases from V and 0 bases from J, with 7 bases between. The CDR3 is 14 residues long. The CDR3 spells CASSQGTNTGELFF. The CDR3 DNA reads as TGTGCCAGTAGTCAGGGAACGAACACCGGGGAGCTGTTTTTT.

The chain recombines TRBV4-1 with TRBJ2-7; 10 bases map to TRBD1. Trimming removed 1 base from V and 6 bases from J; junction bases left unmatched: 12. Germline loops: CDR1 MGHRA, CDR2 YSYEKL. The CDR3 sequence is 17 residues long. CDR3 DNA sequence: TGCGCCAGCAGCCAAGTACTCCCGGGACAGGGGTTAGGCGAGCAGTACTTC. Its protein product is CASSQVLPGQGLGEQYF.

The chain combines TRBV18 with TRBJ2-1, with 8 bases aligning to TRBD2. The CDR3 is 16 residues long. Trimming at V came to 4 bases and at J to 0 bases, leaving 5 bases not matched to a gene. From germline, CDR1 is KGHSH and CDR2 LQKENI. The CDR3 reads CASSQSGGSSYNEQFF. Written as DNA, the CDR3 is TGTGCCAGCTCACAAAGCGGGGGCAGCTCCTACAATGAGCAGTTCTTC.

The chain links TRBV6-4 to TRBJ2-1; TRBD2 is a possible D gene (6 bases). Trimming shortened V by 6 bases and J by 4 bases, and 16 bases separated the two germline ends. This CDR3 spans 15 amino acids. Germline V gives CDR1 MRHNA, CDR2 SNTAGT. The CDR3 is CASSPGLAGYNEQFF. CDR3 bases: TGTGCCAGCAGCCCCGGACTGGCGGGGTACAATGAGCAGTTCTTC.

The rearrangement joins TRBV19 to TRBJ2-3; TRBD2 matches at 8 bases. The CDR3 totals 15 residues. With 5 bases clipped from V and 0 bases from J, the junction kept 4 bases outside the gene matches. The germline gives CDR1 LNHDA, CDR2 SQIVND (reference sequence). The CDR3 DNA reads as TGTGCCAGTAGTGTAGCGGGGTACAGCACAGATACGCAGTATTTT. Translation gives CASSVAGYSTDTQYF.

The chain couples TRBV7-2 to TRBJ2-7; D possibly corresponds to TRBD2 (6 bases). Germline V CDR1 and CDR2: SGHTA, FQGNSA. Deletions cut 2 bases from V and 4 bases from J, with 9 bases between. This CDR3 has 13 residues. The CDR3 protein is CASSLMDYYEQYF. The CDR3 DNA sequence: TGTGCCAGCAGCTTAATGGACTATTACGAGCAGTACTTC. Together with reference TRBV7-2 and TRBJ2-7, the CDR3 gives the full variable domain: GAGVSQSPSNKVTEKGKDVELRCDPISGHTALYWYRQSLGQGLEFLIYFQGNSAPDKSGLPSDRFSAERTGGSVSTLTIQRTQQEDSAVYLCASSLMDYYEQYFGPGTRLTVT.

The CDR3 sequence: CASSLWGANTGELFF. DNA of the CDR3: TGTGCCAGCAGCTTATGGGGGGCGAACACCGGGGAGCTGTTTTTT. The chain joins TRBV7-2 to TRBJ2-2; weak D call: TRBD2 (6 bases). CDR1 is SGHTA and CDR2 is FQGNSA in the germline V gene. The CDR3 runs 15 residues. With 2 bases removed from V and 0 bases from J, the gap between germline ends came to 7 bases.

CDR3: CASSLSGLTGNTIYF. The CDR3 region has the DNA TGCGCCAGCAGCTTATCAGGGCTCACTGGAAACACCATATATTTT. V is TRBV5-1 and J is TRBJ1-3, with D maybe TRBD1 (5 bases). CDR1 and CDR2 (germline): SGHRS, YFSETQ. The CDR3 consists of 15 residues. V lost 2 bases, J lost 2 bases, and 11 bases lay in between.

This CDR3 reads CASSQDGGPTNYGYTF. In DNA, the CDR3 is TGCGCCAGCAGCCAAGATGGAGGACCTACTAACTATGGCTACACCTTC. The rearrangement joins TRBV4-3 to TRBJ1-2; D gene unclear. The germline V gene encodes CDR1 LGHNA and CDR2 YSLEER. CDR3 length: 16 amino acids. Trimming stripped 0 bases from V and 0 bases from J, with 11 bases between.

V and J are TRBV3-1 (or the pseudogene TRBV3-2) and TRBJ1-6; 10 bases fit TRBD1. V was clipped by 1 base and J by 9 bases; unmatched bases: 9. CDR1 is LGHDT, CDR2 YNNKEL, per germline (reference sequence). The CDR3 runs 17 residues. The CDR3 reads CASSQVPGTGVCSPLHF. CDR3 sequence (DNA): TGTGCCAGCAGCCAAGTCCCTGGGACAGGGGTGTGTTCACCCCTCCACTTT.

The chain links TRBV3-1 (or the pseudogene TRBV3-2) to TRBJ2-2, with D possibly TRBD2 on 6 matching bases. The V gene lost 10 bases and the J gene lost 7 bases, with 22 bases spanning the gap. The CDR3 extends over 15 amino acids. The germline V gene encodes CDR1 LGHDT and CDR2 YNNKEL (reference sequence). CDR3 coding DNA: TGTGCCACCAGGACCGGGACTTGGTCCGGCGGGGAGCTGTTTTTT. Translating gives CATRTGTWSGGELFF.

J is TRBJ1-1 and V is TRBV29-1, with D maybe TRBD1 (5 bases). The length of the CDR3 is 14 residues. The germline CDR1 and CDR2 sequences are SQVTM and ANQGSEA. With 4 bases removed from V and 4 bases from J, the gap between germline ends came to 16 bases. In DNA form, the CDR3 reads TGCAGCGTTGTTGTCCAGGGAGGAGGCACTGAAGCTTTCTTT. Translation: CSVVVQGGGTEAFF.

The chain couples TRBV4-2 to TRBJ2-7; no clear D gene. The CDR3 spans 15 residues. The V gene's germline CDR1 is LGHNA and CDR2 YNFKEQ. Trimming removed 0 bases at V and 3 bases at J, with 12 bases between. This CDR3 reads CASSQDLARNYEQYF. The CDR3 nucleotides read TGTGCCAGCAGCCAAGATCTGGCTCGCAACTACGAGCAGTACTTC.

The chain recombines TRBV28 with TRBJ1-5; TRBD1 might be the D (6 bases). Trimming removed 4 bases at V and 1 base at J, with 17 bases between. Germline CDR1 MDHEN, CDR2 SYDVKM. The CDR3 length is 17 residues. The CDR3 DNA sequence: TGTGCCAGCAGTTCCGGACAGCATATCCAAAGCAATCAGCCCCAGCATTTT. Translated: CASSSGQHIQSNQPQHF.

V and J are TRBV7-8 and TRBJ2-1; TRBD2 aligns across 14 bases. The V and J ends lost 3 bases and 0 bases, in that order; junction bases with no gene match: 4. The CDR3 runs 18 residues. Germline-derived CDR1 and CDR2 are SGHVS and FQNEAQ. CDR3: CASSFDGTSGSSYNEQFF. The CDR3 DNA follows: TGTGCCAGCAGCTTCGACGGGACTAGCGGGAGCTCCTACAATGAGCAGTTCTTC.

The rearrangement uses TRBV14 and TRBJ1-2; 7 positions agree with TRBD1. Germline CDR1 is SGHDN and CDR2 is FVKESK. The V and J ends lost 4 bases and 5 bases, in that order; junction bases with no gene match: 7. The CDR3 loop spans 14 amino acids. This CDR3 is CASSRDRTGYGYTF. CDR3 nucleotides: TGTGCCAGCAGCCGAGACAGGACAGGATATGGCTACACCTTC.

The V gene is TRBV18, the J gene TRBJ1-1; D call uncertain. The V and J ends lost 2 bases and 2 bases respectively, with 9 bases between them. Per germline, CDR1 KGHSH and CDR2 LQKENI. The CDR3 consists of 14 residues. The CDR3 protein is CASSPAPGNTEAFF. As DNA, the CDR3 is TGTGCCAGCTCACCAGCCCCGGGAAACACTGAAGCTTTCTTT.

The V call is TRBV9, the J call TRBJ2-6, with D possibly TRBD2 on 5 matching bases. There are 15 residues in the CDR3. Germline assignment: CDR1 SGDLS and CDR2 YYNGEE. V dropped 1 base and J dropped 3 bases, with 8 bases sitting between them. The CDR3 here is CASSVRRVGANVLTF. CDR3 in DNA: TGTGCCAGCAGCGTAAGGCGGGTTGGGGCCAACGTCCTGACTTTC.

The chain uses TRBV3-1 (or the pseudogene TRBV3-2) and TRBJ1-2, with TRBD1 identical over 8 bases. CDR1 and CDR2 (germline): LGHDT, YNNKEL (reference sequence). The V segment lost 4 bases and the J segment 4 bases; nucleotides outside the gene matches: 8. The CDR3 contains 15 residues. CDR3 sequence reads: CASSPTMDRAYGYTF. In nucleotides, the CDR3 is TGTGCCAGCAGCCCCACTATGGACAGGGCCTATGGCTACACCTTC.

To note about this clone: The identical CDR3 is also encoded by other nucleotide sequences in the sample. The rearrangement uses TRBV28 and TRBJ2-1; TRBD2 aligns across 7 bases. The CDR3 loop spans 16 amino acids. Trimming at V came to 5 bases and at J to 0 bases, leaving 7 bases not matched to a gene. Germline CDR1 reads MDHEN; CDR2 reads SYDVKM. The CDR3 nucleotides read TGTGCCAGCAGTATCTTAGCGGGTAGCTCCTACAATGAGCAGTTCTTC. Translated, it gives CASSILAGSSYNEQFF.

The chain has TRBV9 and TRBJ1-6, with 7 nucleotides matching TRBD1. The J segment lost 8 bases and the V segment lost 7 bases, leaving 12 bases of the junction unmatched. The CDR3 has 15 residues. CDR1 is SGDLS and CDR2 is YYNGEE in the germline V gene. In DNA, the CDR3 is TGTGCCAGCTCTATTATCCGGGACAGCCATTCACCCCTCCACTTT. Protein product: CASSIIRDSHSPLHF. Full variable domain (outside the CDR3, taken from reference TRBV9 and TRBJ1-6): DSGVTQTPKHLITATGQRVTLRCSPRSGDLSVYWYQQSLDQGLQFLIQYYNGEERAKGNILERFSAQQFPDLHSELNLSSLELGDSALYFCASSIIRDSHSPLHFGNGTRLTVT.

The rearrangement uses TRBV28 and TRBJ1-4; D remains ambiguous. CDR3 length: 12 residues. Trimming shortened V by 6 bases and J by 8 bases, and 10 bases separated the two germline ends. Per the germline V gene, CDR1 is MDHEN and CDR2 is SYDVKM. DNA for the CDR3: TGTGCCAGCAGCATTGCGGGGGAAAAACTGTTTTTT. Protein product: CASSIAGEKLFF.

This clone was detected only once. DNA of the CDR3: TGTGCCATCAGTGGGGGACAGGGTGAAGCTTTCTTT. Translation: CAISGGQGEAFF. The chain carries TRBV10-3 and TRBJ1-1, with 9 nucleotides matching TRBD1. The CDR3 contains 12 residues. Germline CDR1 ENHRY, CDR2 SYGVKD. The junction had 1 base not matched to a gene; V was cut back by 4 bases and J by 7 bases.

This clone was counted many times. J is TRBJ1-1 and V is TRBV7-9; tentative D call: TRBD1 (6 bases). V lost 1 base, J lost 2 bases, and 20 bases lay in between. This CDR3 has 18 amino acids. Germline V gene lookup returns CDR1 SEHNR and CDR2 FQNEAQ (reference sequence). CDR3: CASSLGRIRGRGNTEAFF. Written as DNA, the CDR3 is TGTGCCAGCAGCTTAGGTCGTATTAGGGGCAGGGGAAACACTGAAGCTTTCTTT.

DNA for the CDR3: TGTGCCAGCAGCCCTCTACCGGGACTTATCTACGAGCAGTACTTC. It codes for CASSPLPGLIYEQYF. V usage is TRBV7-2 and J usage is TRBJ2-7; the D gene is possibly TRBD2 (6 bases). V was shortened by 5 bases and J by 3 bases, with 17 bases between the two germline ends. The germline V gene encodes CDR1 SGHTA and CDR2 FQGNSA. The CDR3 sequence is 15 residues long.